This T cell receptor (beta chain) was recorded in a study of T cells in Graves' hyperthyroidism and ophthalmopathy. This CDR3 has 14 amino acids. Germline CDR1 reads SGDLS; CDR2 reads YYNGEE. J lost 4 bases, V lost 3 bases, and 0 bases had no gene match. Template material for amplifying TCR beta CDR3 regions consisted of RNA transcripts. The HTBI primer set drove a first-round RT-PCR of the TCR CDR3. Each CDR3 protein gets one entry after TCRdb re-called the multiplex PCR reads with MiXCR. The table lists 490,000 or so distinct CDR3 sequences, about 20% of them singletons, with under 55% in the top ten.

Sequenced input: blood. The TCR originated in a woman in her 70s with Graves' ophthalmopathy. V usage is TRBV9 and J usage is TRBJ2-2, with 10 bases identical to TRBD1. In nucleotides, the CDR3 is TGTGCCAGCAGCGGGGACAGGGGCACCGGGGAGCTGTTTTTT. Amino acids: CASSGDRGTGELFF.